This T cell receptor beta chain was recovered during a study of T cell responses to AZD1222 COVID-19 vaccine (dated by TCRdb to about 2021). Broadly, across the study: AZD1222 recipients given second doses at about 4 weeks or at about 12 weeks were pooled, since spike-specific TCR depth and breadth were not found to differ between the two schedules. A total of roughly 240 trial participants underwent TCR sequencing, of whom 207 received two doses of AZD1222 and about 25 received two doses of the MenACWY control vaccine. Trial participants were enrolled by age into 18-55, 56-69 and 70-plus year subgroups, with about 150, 28 and 57 TCR-sequenced participants respectively.

The CDR3 regions of human TCRbeta chains were subjected to immunosequencing. From the authors' description of their analysis: TCRs in the repertoires were compared against a reference library of SARS-CoV-2-specific TCRs that had been generated with the MIRA antigen-specificity platform. Breadth meant the fraction of unique TCRs that were SARS-CoV-2-associated, whereas depth meant the fraction of total T cells that were SARS-CoV-2-associated. Using the MIRA data, every spike-specific TCR was mapped to the spike region that the TCR reacted to and assigned to either a CD4 or a CD8 class. Log10-transformed breadth and depth values were compared by one-way ANOVA with Sidak's multiple comparisons tests. In TCRdb, the immuneACCESS table is reduced to in-frame sequences with V and J assigned. These tables do not hold every clone; where another copy was compared, an unresolved V gene accounts for under half, and the others remain unexplained. V, J and clone size are taken as reported in that table, and D and trimming were inferred from the DNA itself. Here the sample has roughly 110,000 clones; roughly 92% occur a single time. The top ten clones comprise around 4.3% of the sample.

Beyond this particular receptor, the publication reports: Most participants were white British and females outnumbered males, and the authors suggested that clonal diversity may have been underestimated. After two AZD1222 doses, both the breadth and the depth of spike-specific TCRs were significantly higher than at day 0 and than in MenACWY recipients. Reportedly, close to half of the unique spike-specific TCRs recognized epitopes lying outside the regions that are mutated in the B.1.351 and B.1.1.7 variants. No day 14 peak-response samples were available, so repertoires were characterized only after the peak T cell response. Only five or six AZD1222 recipients were SARS-CoV-2 seropositive at baseline, limiting conclusions about previously exposed vaccinees. In the small 56-69-year group, the increase in depth fell short of significance, most likely because of low power. Vaccine-associated CD4 TCRs spanned the whole spike protein, with dominant responses in regions 160-218 and 743-854.

This specimen's time point label, interpreted: baseline before first vaccination. Samples from vaccinated people were obtained from the UK trials COV001 and COV002, which included a single-blind randomized controlled phase 2/3 trial of AZD1222 (ChAdOx1 nCoV-19) in healthy adults. For TCRbeta chain sequencing, PBMC samples were collected from trial participants at day 0 and at day 28 after the second dose. V is pruned by 6 bases and J by 7 bases, leaving 10 bases of the junction without a gene match. Reading from cysteine to phenylalanine, the CDR3 counts 15 amino acids. Left in the record is the CDR3 DNA by itself, 45 bases read in frame from the first base. In the germline V gene, CDR1 corresponds to MDHEN and CDR2 to SYDVKM. Points on this clone: Its antigen is still unknown. No much larger clone is present one base from it, and per-base qualities are unavailable.

The rearrangement joined TRBV28 to TRBJ1-2, with 11 central nucleotides matching TRBD1. The source was peripheral blood, collected on day 0 of AZD1222 vaccination. The source of this sequence is an adult in good health. The DNA sequence follows: TGTGCCAGCAGACCCGGACAGGGGGCAGGAGGTGGCTACACCTTC. Translated, this is CASRPGQGAGGGYTF.